Below are 11 T cell receptor beta chains sequenced from a single sample in a study of T-cell reconstitution after alpha-beta-depleted transplantation in children. Unique molecular identifiers were used in preparing the TCRbeta library. MiXCR was run by TCRdb on the PCR reads, yielding one entry per CDR3 protein. The sample has around 670,000 distinct CDR3 sequences, under 15% seen once. The specimen comprised PBMCs, sampled before TCRalphabeta/CD19-depleted stem cell transplant. Every receptor here comes from a girl aged 2-10 years with congenital amegakaryocytic thrombocytopenia, due to receive a stem cell transplant.

This clonotype was observed at least ten times. This chain links TRBV20-1 with TRBJ2-1; D may be TRBD2 (6 bases). The CDR3 spans 17 residues. Germline V lookup: CDR1 DFQATT, CDR2 SNEGSKA (reference sequence). V was trimmed by 0 bases and J by 5 bases, leaving 20 bases between them. The CDR3 nucleotides read TGCAGTGCTAGAGAGGCACGTGCCAGCGGGCTTGACAATGAGCAGTTCTTC. This gives the protein CSAREARASGLDNEQFF.

This clonotype was picked up a small number of times. J is TRBJ1-1 and V is TRBV29-1, with 8 bases identical to TRBD1. With 7 bases clipped from V and 1 base from J, the junction kept 11 bases outside the gene matches. The CDR3 covers 15 residues. In germline, CDR1 is SQVTM, CDR2 ANQGSEA. DNA of the CDR3: TGCAGCGCCTACTATTCAGGGGGCGCGAACACTGAAGCTTTCTTT. Its translation is CSAYYSGGANTEAFF.

In this sample, this clonotype turned up many times. J is TRBJ2-2 and V is TRBV12-3 or TRBV12-4; tentatively, D is TRBD2 (6 bases). The CDR3 covers 17 residues. Trimming removed 6 bases at V and 1 base at J, with 18 bases between. CDR3 region: CASRQLAEIMNTGELFF. CDR3 nucleotides: TGTGCCAGCAGACAACTAGCTGAAATTATGAACACCGGGGAGCTGTTTTTT.

A word on this clonotype: A much larger clone lies a single base off, so this may be a read error. The CDR3 protein is CASSSGGPGDERFF. Written as DNA, the CDR3 is TGCGCCAGCAGTTCGGGAGGGCCAGGGGATGAGCGGTTCTTC. This chain uses TRBV5-1 with TRBJ2-1, with 8 bases matching TRBD2. The CDR3 length is 14 residues. The V gene's germline CDR1 is SGHRS and CDR2 YFSETQ.

This clonotype was seen more than once but under ten times. This chain connects TRBV28 to TRBJ2-5, with D unclear. Deletions cut 3 bases from V and 4 bases from J, with 9 bases between. This CDR3 region has 13 residues. Germline assignment: CDR1 MDHEN and CDR2 SYDVKM. This chain's CDR3 is CASSLNQRETQYF. The CDR3 nucleotides are TGTGCCAGCAGTTTGAACCAGCGAGAGACCCAGTACTTC.

This clonotype was recorded many times. The J gene is TRBJ1-1, the V gene TRBV20-1; D is uncertain. Per the germline V gene, CDR1 is DFQATT and CDR2 is SNEGSKA (reference sequence). The CDR3 is made up of 13 amino acids. V was pared by 5 bases and J by 1 base, with 11 bases between. The CDR3 protein is CSAPRWGNTEAFF. Written as DNA, the CDR3 is TGCAGTGCTCCCAGATGGGGGAACACTGAAGCTTTCTTT.

Many counts were recorded for this clonotype. The chain uses TRBV7-2 and TRBJ2-2; D unresolved. The CDR3 length is 16 residues. Germline V gene lookup returns CDR1 SGHTA and CDR2 FQGNSA. The V gene lost 1 base and the J gene lost 0 bases, with 9 bases spanning the gap. CDR3: CASSLGRYSNTGELFF. The DNA of the CDR3 is TGTGCCAGCAGCTTAGGACGTTACTCGAACACCGGGGAGCTGTTTTTT.

This clonotype occurred many times. The chain couples TRBV11-1 to TRBJ2-3; no reliable D call. The CDR3 contains 17 residues. V was cut by 2 bases and J by 0 bases, with 15 bases left in between. Germline V gene lookup returns CDR1 SGHAT and CDR2 FQDESV (reference sequence). The CDR3 is CASSLRFPPTSTDTQYF. The CDR3 region has the DNA TGTGCCAGCAGCTTACGGTTCCCCCCGACTAGCACAGATACGCAGTATTTT.

Ten or more counts support this clonotype. The chain couples TRBV12-3 or TRBV12-4 to TRBJ2-1, with TRBD2 as a possible D gene (6 bases). Trimming stripped 4 bases from V and 8 bases from J, with 12 bases between. CDR3 length: 13 residues. CDR3 protein: CASSSSWRDEQFF. CDR3 DNA sequence: TGTGCCAGCAGTTCAAGTTGGAGGGATGAGCAGTTCTTC.

This clonotype was picked up many times. The chain carries TRBV2 and TRBJ2-7; D is ambiguous. CDR1 SNHLY and CDR2 FYNNEI come from the germline V gene. The CDR3 totals 12 residues. V lost 4 bases to trimming and J lost 3 bases, with 7 bases between them. This CDR3 reads CASSVSRYEQYF. The CDR3 DNA follows: TGTGCCAGCAGTGTCTCACGCTACGAGCAGTACTTC.

At least ten counts were recorded for this clonotype. V and J are TRBV28 and TRBJ1-2; D gene uncertain. V dropped 0 bases and J dropped 4 bases, with 6 bases sitting between them. Germline CDR1 and CDR2: MDHEN and SYDVKM. The CDR3 has 13 residues. The CDR3, as DNA: TGTGCCAGCAGTTTATGGGCGGCCTATGGCTACACCTTC. Translated: CASSLWAAYGYTF.